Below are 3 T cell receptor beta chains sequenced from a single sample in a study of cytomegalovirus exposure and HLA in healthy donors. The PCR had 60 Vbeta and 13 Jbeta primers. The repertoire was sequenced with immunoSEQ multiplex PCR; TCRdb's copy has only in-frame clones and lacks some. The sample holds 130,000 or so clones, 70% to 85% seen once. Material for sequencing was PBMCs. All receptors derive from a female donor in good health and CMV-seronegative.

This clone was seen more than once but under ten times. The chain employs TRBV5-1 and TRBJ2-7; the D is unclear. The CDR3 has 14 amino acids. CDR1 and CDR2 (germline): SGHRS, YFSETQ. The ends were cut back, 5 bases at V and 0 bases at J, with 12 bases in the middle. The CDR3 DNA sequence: TGCGCCAGCAGGATAGTCCTTAGCTCCTACGAGCAGTACTTC. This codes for CASRIVLSSYEQYF.

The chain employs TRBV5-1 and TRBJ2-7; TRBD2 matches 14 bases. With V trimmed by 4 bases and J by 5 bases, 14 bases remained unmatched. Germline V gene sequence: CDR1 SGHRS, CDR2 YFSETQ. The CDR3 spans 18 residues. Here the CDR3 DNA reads TGCGCCAGCAGCGGGTGGAGACTAGCGGGAGGGCCGATCGACGAGCAGTACTTC. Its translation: CASSGWRLAGGPIDEQYF.

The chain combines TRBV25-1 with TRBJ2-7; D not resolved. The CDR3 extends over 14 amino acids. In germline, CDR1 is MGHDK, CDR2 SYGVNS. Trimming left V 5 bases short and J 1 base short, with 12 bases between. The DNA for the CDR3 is TGTGCCAGCAGTCCCAGGTTCCTGTCCTACGAGCAGTACTTC. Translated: CASSPRFLSYEQYF.